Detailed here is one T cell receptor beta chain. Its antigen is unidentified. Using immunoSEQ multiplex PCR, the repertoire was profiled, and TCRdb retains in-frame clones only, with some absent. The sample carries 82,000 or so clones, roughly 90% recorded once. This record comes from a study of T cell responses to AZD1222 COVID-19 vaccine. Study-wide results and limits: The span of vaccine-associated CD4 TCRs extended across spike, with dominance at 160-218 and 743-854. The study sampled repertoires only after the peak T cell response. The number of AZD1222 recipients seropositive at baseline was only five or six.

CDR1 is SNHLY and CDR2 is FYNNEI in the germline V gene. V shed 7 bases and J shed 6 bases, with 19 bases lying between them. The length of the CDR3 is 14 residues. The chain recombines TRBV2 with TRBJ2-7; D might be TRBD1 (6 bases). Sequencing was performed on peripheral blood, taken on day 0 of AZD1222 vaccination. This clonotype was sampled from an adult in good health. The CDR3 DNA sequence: TGTGCCAGCATAGGGTACAGGGACGCGAGCGAGCAGTACTTC. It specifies CASIGYRDASEQYF.